This T cell receptor (beta chain) was observed in a study of breast tumors, draining lymph nodes, adjacent tissues. Findings and limits, study-wide: Data fit most tumor T cells coming from lymph node, expanding in tumor.

Germline trimming cut 3 bases from V and 2 bases from J; bases unmatched to any gene: 4. Germline lookup yields CDR1 SEHNR and CDR2 FQNEAQ (reference sequence). This CDR3 is 15 amino acids long. TCRdb re-called the multiplex PCR reads with MiXCR, one entry per CDR3 protein. The top ten clones hold roughly 19% of a sample with approximately 63,000 distinct CDR3 sequences, less than 60% of them seen once. Comments on this clonotype: Its target is unknown.

The V and J genes are TRBV7-9 and TRBJ2-5, with 9 positions matching TRBD2. This TCR came from a female donor with breast cancer. Some clones in this sample may be carry-over from other donors' samples. The source material was breast tumor tissue. CDR3 loop: CASSLGLAVQETQYF. The CDR3 nucleotides are TGTGCCAGCAGCTTGGGACTAGCAGTACAAGAGACCCAGTACTTC.